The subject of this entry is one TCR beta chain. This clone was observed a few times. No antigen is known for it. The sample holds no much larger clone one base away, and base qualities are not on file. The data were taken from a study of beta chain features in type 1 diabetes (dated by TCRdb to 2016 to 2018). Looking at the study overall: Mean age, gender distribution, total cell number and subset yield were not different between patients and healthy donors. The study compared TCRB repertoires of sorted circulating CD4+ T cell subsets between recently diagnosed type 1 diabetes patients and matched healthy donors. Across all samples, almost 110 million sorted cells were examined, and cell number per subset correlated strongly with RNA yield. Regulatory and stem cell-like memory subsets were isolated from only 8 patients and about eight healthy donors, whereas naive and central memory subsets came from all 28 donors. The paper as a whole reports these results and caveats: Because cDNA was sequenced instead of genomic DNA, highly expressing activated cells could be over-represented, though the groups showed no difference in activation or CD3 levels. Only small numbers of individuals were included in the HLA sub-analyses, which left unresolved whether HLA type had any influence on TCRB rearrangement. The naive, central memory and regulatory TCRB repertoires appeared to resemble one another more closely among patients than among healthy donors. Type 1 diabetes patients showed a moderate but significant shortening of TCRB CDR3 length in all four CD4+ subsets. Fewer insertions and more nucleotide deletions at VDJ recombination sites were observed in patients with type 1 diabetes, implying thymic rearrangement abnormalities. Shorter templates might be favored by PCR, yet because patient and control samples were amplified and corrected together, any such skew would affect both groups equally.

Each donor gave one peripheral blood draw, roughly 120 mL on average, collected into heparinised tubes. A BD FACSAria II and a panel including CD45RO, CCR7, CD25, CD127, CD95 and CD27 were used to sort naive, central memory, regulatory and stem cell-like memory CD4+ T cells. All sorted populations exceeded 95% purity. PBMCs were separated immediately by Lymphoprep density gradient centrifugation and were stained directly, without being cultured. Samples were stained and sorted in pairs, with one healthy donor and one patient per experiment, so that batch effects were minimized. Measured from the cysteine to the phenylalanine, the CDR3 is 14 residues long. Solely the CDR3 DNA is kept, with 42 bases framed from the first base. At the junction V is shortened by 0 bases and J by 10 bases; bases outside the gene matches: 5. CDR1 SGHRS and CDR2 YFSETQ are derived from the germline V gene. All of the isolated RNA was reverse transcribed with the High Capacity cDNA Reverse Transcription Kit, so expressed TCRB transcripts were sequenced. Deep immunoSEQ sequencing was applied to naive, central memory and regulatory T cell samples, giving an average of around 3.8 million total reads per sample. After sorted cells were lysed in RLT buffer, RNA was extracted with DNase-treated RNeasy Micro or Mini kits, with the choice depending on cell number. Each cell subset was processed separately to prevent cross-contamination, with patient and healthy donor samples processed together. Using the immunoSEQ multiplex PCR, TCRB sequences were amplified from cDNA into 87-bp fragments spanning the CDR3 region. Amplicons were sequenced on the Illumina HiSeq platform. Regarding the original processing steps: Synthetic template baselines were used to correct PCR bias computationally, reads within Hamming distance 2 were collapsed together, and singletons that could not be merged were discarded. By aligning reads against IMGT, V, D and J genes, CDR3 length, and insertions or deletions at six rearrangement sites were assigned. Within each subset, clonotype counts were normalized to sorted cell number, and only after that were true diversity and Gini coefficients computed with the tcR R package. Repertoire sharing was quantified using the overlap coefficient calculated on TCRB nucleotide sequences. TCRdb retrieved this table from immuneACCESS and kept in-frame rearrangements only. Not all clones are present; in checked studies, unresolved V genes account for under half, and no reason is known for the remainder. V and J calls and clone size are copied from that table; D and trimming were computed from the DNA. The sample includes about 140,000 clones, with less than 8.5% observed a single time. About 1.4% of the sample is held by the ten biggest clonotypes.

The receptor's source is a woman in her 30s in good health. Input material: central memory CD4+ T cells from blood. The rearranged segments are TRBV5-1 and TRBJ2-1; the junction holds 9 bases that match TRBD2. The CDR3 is CASSLEGTSREQFF. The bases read TGCGCCAGCAGCTTGGAAGGGACTAGCAGGGAGCAGTTCTTC.